This T cell receptor beta chain appears in the sequencing data of a study of T cells in Graves' hyperthyroidism and ophthalmopathy. CDR3 length: 14 amino acids. Trimming removed 6 bases at V and 0 bases at J, with 13 bases between. The germline CDR1 and CDR2 sequences are DFQATT and SNEGSKA (reference sequence). Amplification yielded TCR beta CDR3 regions, with RNA transcripts as the source. The HTBI primer set was used in a first-round RT-PCR of the TCR CDR3. Each CDR3 protein gets one entry after TCRdb re-called the multiplex PCR reads with MiXCR. The data contain a few hundred thousand distinct CDR3 sequences, about an eighth of them singletons.

This chain joins TRBV20-1 and TRBJ2-3; D gene ambiguous. What was sequenced was blood. The receptor comes from a woman aged 40 to 49 with Graves' ophthalmopathy. CDR3 nucleotide sequence: TGCAGTGCCCAGGCCCCCGGGAGCACAGATACGCAGTATTTT. Protein: CSAQAPGSTDTQYF.